This TCR beta chain is drawn from a study of metastatic and nonmetastatic thyroid tumors. The overall study: Samples came from malignant and benign thyroid patients, and repertoires were compared across blood and tumor or nodule tissue.

In the original workflow: A classifier of distant metastasis in papillary thyroid cancer was built from CDR3 differences (across clinicopathological groups). Through MiXCR, TCRdb re-clonotyped the PCR reads. The V and J calls and clone size are TCRdb's, not the authors'. The repertoire holds 20,000 to 25,000 clones, about 20% seen once, with approximately 13% in the top ten. Study-wide results and limits: In blood and tumor, TCR beta diversity was reportedly significantly higher in malignant thyroid tumors than in benign nodules.

All patients were treatment-naive before thyroid surgery. Many counts were recorded for this clone. Antigen specificity is unknown. Looked up from germline, CDR1 is SGHAT and CDR2 is FQNNGV. The CDR3 runs 13 residues. Trimming stripped 5 bases from V and 6 bases from J, with 14 bases between. The sequencing input was tumor tissue. The TCR originated in a female donor with papillary thyroid cancer or a benign thyroid nodule (not recorded which). Some clones in this sample may be carry-over from other donors' samples. The chain joins TRBV11-2 to TRBJ2-7, with a possible D match to TRBD1 (6 bases). The DNA of the CDR3 is TGTGCCAGCAGCCAGGGGTCCGTAGCCGAGCAGTACTTC. Its translation is CASSQGSVAEQYF.